The 7 T cell receptor beta chains below were found in one sample sequenced in a study of T cell responses to AZD1222 COVID-19 vaccine (dated by TCRdb to the early 2020s). The library was made by the immunoSEQ multiplex PCR assay. The table comes from immuneACCESS by way of TCRdb, which keeps in-frame sequences with V and J called. Part of the clones is missing from these tables; in studies checked, under half for an unresolved V gene and the rest for unknown reasons. Here the sample has over 130,000 clones; 85% to 90% occur a single time. Jointly, the top ten make up 3.1% of the sample. The time point label, read with the paper, signifies: about 28 days (+/-7) after the second vaccine dose. The input for sequencing was peripheral blood, taken 28 days after the second AZD1222 dose. The receptors originated from an adult who received the AZD1222 COVID-19 vaccine.

In its sample, this clone was seen a few times. The V gene is TRBV5-8, the J gene TRBJ2-7; D unresolved. Germline CDR1 is SGHTS and CDR2 is YDEGEE. The CDR3 is 15 residues long. Trimming pared 4 bases from V and 1 base from J, leaving 15 bases between. The CDR3, as DNA: TGTGCCAGCAGCGCACGGAATATGAGATCCTACGAGCAGTACTTC. Residues: CASSARNMRSYEQYF. The full variable domain, rest sourced from reference TRBV5-8 and TRBJ2-7, is EAGVTQSPTHLIKTRGQQATLRCSPISGHTSVYWYQQALGLGLQFLLWYDEGEERNRGNFPPRFSGRQFPNYSSELNVNALELEDSALYLCASSARNMRSYEQYFGPGTRLTVT.

This clone was counted once. The chain recombines TRBV19 with TRBJ2-7, with a possible D match to TRBD1 (5 bases). The CDR3 loop spans 13 amino acids. Germline V CDR1 and CDR2: LNHDA, SQIVND (reference sequence). V shed 2 bases and J shed 2 bases, with 7 bases lying between them. The DNA for the CDR3 is TGTGCCAGTAGTATATCAGGGACCTACGAGCAGTACTTC. It encodes CASSISGTYEQYF.

The chain links TRBV18 to TRBJ1-2, with D hard to call. Germline CDR1 is KGHSH and CDR2 is LQKENI. Trimming shortened V by 2 bases and J by 7 bases, and 14 bases separated the two germline ends. CDR3 length: 14 residues. CDR3 DNA sequence: TGTGCCAGCTCACCAGGCAGAGAGGCTCCTGGCTACACCTTC. This codes for CASSPGREAPGYTF.

The chain employs TRBV9 and TRBJ2-2; 8 bases are shared with TRBD1. The J segment lost 7 bases and the V segment lost 4 bases, leaving 9 bases of the junction unmatched. Germline lookup yields CDR1 SGDLS and CDR2 YYNGEE. The CDR3 has 15 residues. CDR3: CASSLSQGASGELFF. CDR3 bases: TGTGCCAGCAGCCTGTCTCAGGGGGCGAGCGGGGAGCTGTTTTTT.

This clone was counted only a few times. The chain has TRBV5-1 and TRBJ2-1; D perhaps matches TRBD1 (5 bases). The CDR3 contains 16 residues. Trimming removed 1 base from V and 2 bases from J, with 13 bases in between. Per germline, CDR1 SGHRS and CDR2 YFSETQ. The CDR3: CASSLHQGGTYNEQFF. The CDR3 nucleotides are TGCGCCAGCAGCTTGCATCAGGGTGGGACCTACAATGAGCAGTTCTTC.

The V call is TRBV5-5, the J call TRBJ2-1, with TRBD2 matching over 11 bases. CDR1 and CDR2 (germline): SGHKS, YYEKEE (reference sequence). CDR3 length: 18 amino acids. With 5 bases clipped from V and 0 bases from J, the junction kept 10 bases outside the gene matches. In DNA, the CDR3 is TGTGCCAGCAGTACACTAGCGGGGGCGAGGAGCTCCTACAATGAGCAGTTCTTC. It encodes CASSTLAGARSSYNEQFF.

This clone was observed once. The chain links TRBV18 to TRBJ2-3; 13 nucleotides align to TRBD2. Looked up from germline, CDR1 is KGHSH and CDR2 is LQKENI. V dropped 3 bases and J dropped 6; count of bases not matched to a gene: 12. CDR3 length: 18 amino acids. The CDR3 region has the DNA TGTGCCAGCTCACCCAGCTCGAGAACTAGCGGGGGGGAGGATACGCAGTATTTT. Protein sequence: CASSPSSRTSGGEDTQYF.